The rows below give T cell receptor beta chains drawn from one sample of a study of CD8 T cells in ankylosing spondylitis. TCRdb independently ran MiXCR on the 5' RACE reads; one entry per CDR3 protein. Among around 140,000 distinct CDR3 sequences, 11% were seen once, and the ten largest hold about 3.8%. The sequencing sample was made of blood, either unsorted or a sorted T cell fraction (not recorded which). These TCRs come from a female donor with ankylosing spondylitis or in good health (not recorded which). The conserved cysteine and the conserved F or W are not part of the CDR3 here. The order of the fields is CDR3 length, V gene, J gene, CDR3 protein.

13	TRBV5-1	TRBJ2-2	ASSLRAGEGGELF
15	TRBV5-1	TRBJ2-2	ASSLDSWQTNTGELF
13	TRBV20-1	TRBJ1-5	SARSRDRTHQPQH
11	TRBV6-1	TRBJ2-7	ASKERGQGEQY
14	TRBV27	TRBJ2-3	ASSLVGGVWTDTQY
11	TRBV5-1	TRBJ1-1	ASSSGRDTEAF
15	TRBV15	TRBJ2-3	ATSSTYRDYLTDTQY
10	TRBV20-1	TRBJ1-1	SAATMNTEAF
12	TRBV20-1	TRBJ2-2	SARDRWNTGELF
13	TRBV10-3	TRBJ2-7	AISDSSGSSYEQY
12	TRBV20-1	TRBJ1-6	SASGGTLLSPLH
13	TRBV7-2	TRBJ2-3	ASSSRAGGTDTQY
14	TRBV6-2/TRBV6-3	TRBJ1-5	ASSYRQGFSNQPQH